Below, one TCR beta chain is given with its context. Its antigen remains unidentified. The sample belongs to a study of cytomegalovirus exposure and HLA in healthy donors. Overall study context: Samples from HLA-typed donors yielded about 85 million unique TCRs in an early data release. The Caucasian-associated ancestry cluster contained about 80% of the 398 genotyped donors.

Both 60 Vbeta primers and 13 Jbeta primers went into the PCR. The assay was immunoSEQ multiplex PCR, and TCRdb's table has in-frame clones only and misses some. The sample lists under 200,000 clones; just over 75% were seen once. J was trimmed by 4 bases and V by 4 bases; bases with no gene match: 8. This CDR3 comprises 16 residues. CDR1 and CDR2 from the germline V gene are SGHDN and FVKESK. Overall study results and limits: Diagnosis of cytomegalovirus status made by the classifier reportedly showed high specificity and sensitivity. The authors later linked a missense DCLRE1C variant to TCR beta V- and J-gene trimming.

This sequence was found in a man aged 30 to 45 in good health and CMV-seronegative. The chain carries TRBV14 and TRBJ1-2, with 11 bases that match TRBD1. The material sequenced was PBMCs. The CDR3 DNA follows: TGTGCCAGCAGCCCCTGGACAGGGGGCGCATCCTATGGCTACACCTTC. It yields the protein CASSPWTGGASYGYTF.